These 23 T cell receptor beta chains came from one sample sequenced in a study of identical twins. TCRdb recomputed calls from the 5' RACE reads with MiXCR, one row per CDR3 protein. The table lists some 1,700,000 distinct CDR3 sequences, 32% of them singletons, with about 0.25% in the top ten. Sequences were obtained from cord blood. The receptors were sampled from a newborn girl in good health.

This chain joins TRBV28 and TRBJ2-7; a possible D gene is TRBD1 (6 bases). The CDR3 contains 15 residues. The germline CDR1 and CDR2 sequences are MDHEN and SYDVKM. V was cut by 2 bases and J by 3 bases, with 14 bases left in between. The CDR3 region has the DNA TGTGCCAGCAGTTTACCAGTAGCAGGGGACTACGAGCAGTACTTC. Protein: CASSLPVAGDYEQYF.

This clonotype was picked up a small number of times. The chain carries TRBV13 and TRBJ2-7; 7 bases agree with TRBD2. This CDR3 has 16 residues. Looked up from germline, CDR1 is PRHDT and CDR2 is FYEKMQ (reference sequence). V was pared by 0 bases and J by 7 bases, with 12 bases of the junction left unmatched. CDR3 region: CASSLGLSGAQYEQYF. The CDR3 nucleotides are TGTGCCAGCAGCTTAGGCCTCAGCGGGGCCCAGTATGAGCAGTACTTC.

The rearrangement links TRBV2 to TRBJ2-7; perhaps TRBD2 as D (6 bases). The last part of the DNA fits TRBJ2-5 better; the J call may be wrong. This CDR3 has 15 residues. The germline CDR1 and CDR2 sequences are SNHLY and FYNNEI. For the CDR3, the DNA is TGTGCCAGCAGGGCCCGACTGGGCGGGGAGGTGACCCAGTACTTC. Its translation is CASRARLGGEVTQYF.

At least ten counts were recorded for this clonotype. This chain joins TRBV29-1 and TRBJ2-7; TRBD2 agrees at 15 bases. Germline assignment: CDR1 SQVTM and CDR2 ANQGSEA. This CDR3 is built from 13 residues. J lost 7 bases, V lost 4 bases, and 2 bases had no gene match. In DNA form, the CDR3 reads TGCAGCGTTGGGACTAGCGGGAGGGGTGAGCAGTACTTC. Translation gives CSVGTSGRGEQYF.

The V and J genes are TRBV14 and TRBJ2-2; D is possibly TRBD1 or TRBD2 (5 bases each). The V gene's germline CDR1 is SGHDN and CDR2 FVKESK. V lost 6 bases and J 3 bases, leaving 14 bases between the germline ends. CDR3 size: 15 residues. The CDR3: CASRRDLSHTGELFF. CDR3 sequence (DNA): TGTGCCAGCAGACGGGACCTTAGTCACACCGGGGAGCTGTTTTTT.

This clonotype showed up just a few times. The V gene is TRBV20-1, the J gene TRBJ2-7; TRBD2 aligns across 9 bases. The CDR3 spans 14 residues. Looked up from germline, CDR1 is DFQATT and CDR2 is SNEGSKA (reference sequence). With V trimmed by 8 bases and J by 1 base, 9 bases remained unmatched. The CDR3 protein is CSFAGGDTSYEQYF. CDR3 coding DNA: TGCAGTTTTGCGGGGGGGGACACTTCCTACGAGCAGTACTTC.

J is TRBJ2-5 and V is TRBV20-1; 13 positions match TRBD2. V gave up 2 bases and J gave up 5 bases; unmatched junction bases: 8. The V gene's germline CDR1 is DFQATT and CDR2 SNEGSKA (reference sequence). This CDR3 contains 16 residues. Here the CDR3 reads CSARPQPGLAGETQYF. CDR3 DNA: TGCAGTGCTAGACCGCAACCGGGACTAGCGGGGGAGACCCAGTACTTC.

The chain has TRBV11-2 and TRBJ1-2; TRBD1 is a possible D gene (5 bases). Trimming removed 1 base at V and 3 bases at J, with 9 bases between. The CDR3 runs 14 residues. From germline, CDR1 is SGHAT and CDR2 FQNNGV. The CDR3 nucleotides read TGTGCCAGCAGCTTAGTCACAGGCCACTATGGCTACACCTTC. It specifies CASSLVTGHYGYTF.

The chain joins TRBV3-1 to TRBJ2-5, with 9 positions matching TRBD2. The J call may be faulty, since TRBJ2-7 better matches the DNA end. The germline gives CDR1 LGHDT, CDR2 YNNKEL (reference sequence). This CDR3 has 14 amino acids. CDR3 sequence: CASSSHSGSYEQYF. The CDR3 DNA follows: TGTGCCAGCTCGAGCCATAGCGGGAGCTACGAGCAGTACTTC.

The CDR3 loop is CSARLEGSYNSPLHF. CDR3 sequence (DNA): TGCAGTGCTAGACTGGAGGGGTCCTATAATTCACCCCTCCACTTT. This sequence joins TRBV20-1 and TRBJ1-6; TRBD1 might be the D (5 bases). The V end lost 2 bases, the J end lost 1 base, and 9 bases lay between the germline ends. The CDR3 sequence is 15 residues long. Germline V CDR1 and CDR2: DFQATT, SNEGSKA (reference sequence).

This chain uses TRBV20-1 with TRBJ2-1, with 12 bases that match TRBD2. From germline, CDR1 is DFQATT and CDR2 SNEGSKA (reference sequence). The CDR3 has 14 residues. V was clipped by 0 bases and J by 12 bases; unmatched bases: 6. The CDR3 DNA sequence: TGCAGTGCTAGAGAGACTAGCGGGAGTGGACGGCAGTTCTTC. Its translation: CSARETSGSGRQFF.

V gene TRBV10-1 combines with J gene TRBJ2-3; 8 nucleotides line up with TRBD2. This CDR3 is 16 amino acids long. The trim removed 0 bases at V and 5 bases at J, leaving 7 bases unmatched. Germline V gene sequence: CDR1 WNHNN, CDR2 SYGVQD (reference sequence). In DNA, the CDR3 is TGCGCCAGCAGTGAGTCGGTAGCGGGGACCGGAGATACGCAGTATTTT. It codes for CASSESVAGTGDTQYF.

This clonotype was seen repeatedly, ten times or more. The chain joins TRBV28 to TRBJ1-5, with a weak D call TRBD1 (5 bases). V was pared by 0 bases and J by 0 bases, with 12 bases between. Germline CDR1 is MDHEN and CDR2 is SYDVKM. CDR3 length equals 17 residues. CDR3 region: CASSLCVQGGSNQPQHF. CDR3 nucleotide sequence: TGTGCCAGCAGTTTATGCGTCCAGGGAGGTAGCAATCAGCCCCAGCATTTT.

This clonotype was seen repeatedly, ten times or more. The chain combines TRBV20-1 with TRBJ2-6, with D unclear. CDR1 and CDR2 (germline): DFQATT, SNEGSKA (reference sequence). This CDR3 has 16 amino acids. Trimming shortened V by 3 bases and J by 0 bases, and 12 bases separated the two germline ends. CDR3: CSASEAPFSGANVLTF. The CDR3 DNA reads TGCAGTGCTAGCGAAGCCCCCTTCTCTGGGGCCAACGTCCTGACTTTC.

This clonotype showed up just a few times. V is TRBV21-1 and J is TRBJ1-2; the table calls TRBD1, which could not be checked here. TRBV21-1 is designated a pseudogene. This CDR3 comprises 14 residues. As DNA, the CDR3 is TGTGCCAGCAGCAAACTTGACAGGGACTATGGCTACACCTTC. This encodes CASSKLDRDYGYTF.

This clonotype was observed a few times. The V call is TRBV12-3 or TRBV12-4, the J call TRBJ2-7; weak D call: TRBD2 (5 bases). V lost 3 bases, J lost 3 bases, and 9 bases lay in between. The length of the CDR3 is 13 residues. CDR3 residues: CASSFRDFYEQYF. The CDR3 DNA reads TGTGCCAGCAGTTTCCGGGATTTCTACGAGCAGTACTTC.

The CDR3 nucleotides are TGTGCCAGCACCCCGGACTGGGGCATTCAGTACTTC. Translating gives CASTPDWGIQYF. The chain uses TRBV12-3 or TRBV12-4 and TRBJ2-4; D is perhaps TRBD2 (5 bases). This CDR3 is 12 amino acids long. V shed 7 bases and J shed 9 bases, with 13 bases lying between them.

The chain has TRBV27 and TRBJ2-3; 8 positions match TRBD2. This CDR3 is 16 amino acids long. Trimming at V came to 4 bases and at J to 2 bases, leaving 8 bases not matched to a gene. Germline V CDR1 and CDR2: MNHEY, SMNVEV (reference sequence). CDR3 bases: TGTGCCAGCAGTTCAAGTTTGCGGGAGGTCACAGATACGCAGTATTTT. Residues: CASSSSLREVTDTQYF.

This clonotype was recorded a few times. This chain links TRBV5-1 with TRBJ2-1; weak D call: TRBD1 (6 bases). Germline V CDR1 and CDR2: SGHRS, YFSETQ. The V and J ends lost 0 bases and 5 bases respectively, with 15 bases between them. This CDR3 is 16 amino acids long. The chain's CDR3 is CASSLVRQGNHNEQFF. The CDR3 DNA is TGCGCCAGCAGCTTGGTAAGGCAGGGGAACCACAATGAGCAGTTCTTC.

The gene calls are TRBV2 and TRBJ1-1; no reliable D call. The CDR3 has 13 amino acids. Between the trimmed V and J ends, which lost 6 bases and 0 bases, there was a span of 8 bases. CDR1 SNHLY and CDR2 FYNNEI come from the germline V gene. CDR3 residues: CASRLALNTEAFF. The DNA of the CDR3 is TGTGCCAGCAGACTTGCCCTGAACACTGAAGCTTTCTTT. Looking up the rest from reference TRBV2 and TRBJ1-1 gives the full variable domain: EPEVTQTPSHQVTQMGQEVILRCVPISNHLYFYWYRQILGQKVEFLVSFYNNEISEKSEIFDDQFSVERPDGSNFTLKIRSTKLEDSAMYFCASRLALNTEAFFGQGTRLTVV.

This chain joins TRBV12-3 or TRBV12-4 and TRBJ2-5; TRBD1 might be the D (5 bases). The V and J ends lost 6 bases and 1 base respectively, with 12 bases between them. This CDR3 is 14 amino acids long. This chain's CDR3 is CASSTRQPQETQYF. The CDR3 DNA is TGTGCCAGCAGCACACGACAGCCCCAAGAGACCCAGTACTTC.

The chain recombines TRBV6-1 with TRBJ1-6; D not certain. V lost 2 bases, J lost 9 bases, and 11 bases lay in between. CDR3 size: 14 residues. The germline V gene encodes CDR1 MNHNS and CDR2 SASEGT. The CDR3 sequence: CASSESPAGSPLHF. Here the CDR3 DNA reads TGTGCCAGCAGTGAATCCCCGGCGGGTTCACCCCTCCACTTT.

V and J are TRBV27 and TRBJ2-7; no firm D call. Germline V gene lookup returns CDR1 MNHEY and CDR2 SMNVEV (reference sequence). The CDR3 runs to 15 residues. V lost 3 bases to trimming and J lost 2 bases, with 14 bases between them. The CDR3 DNA is TGTGCCAGCAGTTTTCGGGTTATACAAACCTACGAGCAGTACTTC. Translation gives CASSFRVIQTYEQYF.